The 20 T cell receptor beta chains given below trace back to one sample, sequenced in a study of blood T cells in healthy people across ages. Alongside a J-beta primer mix, a sample-barcoded 5' primer served in a second PCR lasting roughly 6 to 12 cycles. TCRdb recomputed calls from the 5' RACE reads with MiXCR, one row per CDR3 protein. The sample contains hundreds of thousands of distinct CDR3 sequences, about 27% of which appear only once. This same sample was also taken into another study, of T cells of mothers and their children.

Sequencing used blood. These receptors came from a boy between 2 and 10 years old in good health.

J is TRBJ2-7 and V is TRBV6-2 or TRBV6-3, with TRBD1 matching over 7 bases. Germline loops: CDR1 MNHEY, CDR2 SVGEGT. This CDR3 has 13 amino acids. The junction had 9 bases not matched to a gene; V was cut back by 7 bases and J by 6 bases. In DNA, the CDR3 is TGTGCCAGCAAACGACAGGGTTCGGGCGAGCAGTACTTC. This codes for CASKRQGSGEQYF.

This clonotype turned up a few times. The chain has TRBV6-2 or TRBV6-3 and TRBJ2-1, with 9 bases matching TRBD2. CDR1 MNHEY and CDR2 SVGEGT come from the germline V gene. The CDR3 covers 17 residues. J lost 10 bases, V lost 5 bases, and 18 bases had no gene match. CDR3 sequence (DNA): TGTGCCAGCAGTCCCTTTCCCGGGACTAGCCTTCGTAGGGAGCAGTTCTTC. Translated, it gives CASSPFPGTSLRREQFF.

CDR3 amino acids: CASSPSGANYGYTF. The CDR3 DNA is TGTGCCAGCAGCCCCTCGGGGGCTAACTATGGCTACACCTTC. This chain joins TRBV7-9 and TRBJ1-2, with D possibly being TRBD1 (5 bases). Trimming stripped 5 bases from V and 0 bases from J, with 10 bases between. Germline CDR1 and CDR2: SEHNR and FQNEAQ (reference sequence). CDR3 length: 14 amino acids.

This clonotype occurred many times. The chain couples TRBV12-3 or TRBV12-4 to TRBJ2-6; D call uncertain. There are 14 residues in the CDR3. Trimming took 5 bases from V and 5 from J, leaving 10 bases between them. The CDR3: CASSPPSRANVLTF. In nucleotides, the CDR3 is TGTGCCAGCAGTCCTCCATCGAGGGCCAACGTCCTGACTTTC.

This chain joins TRBV4-3 and TRBJ2-3, with a tentative D call TRBD2 (6 bases). The CDR3 contains 18 residues. Between the trimmed V and J ends, which lost 0 bases and 0 bases, there was a span of 16 bases. Germline V CDR1 and CDR2: LGHNA, YSLEER. The CDR3 loop reads CASSQEASGPFSTDTQYF. The CDR3 DNA follows: TGCGCCAGCAGCCAAGAGGCGAGCGGGCCCTTCAGCACAGATACGCAGTATTTT.

Ten or more counts support this clonotype. Here the CDR3 DNA reads TGTGCCAGCAGCCCACAGGGGTACCTCCAAGAGACCCAGTACTTC. As protein: CASSPQGYLQETQYF. The chain links TRBV7-6 to TRBJ2-5, with 7 bases matching TRBD1. CDR1 is SGHVS and CDR2 is FNYEAQ in the germline V gene. After removal of 5 bases from V and 1 base from J, the junction contained 7 bases not matched to a gene. This CDR3 comprises 15 residues.

The V call is TRBV3-1, the J call TRBJ2-5, with 8 bases that match TRBD2. The CDR3 is 15 amino acids. Germline CDR1 reads LGHDT; CDR2 reads YNNKEL (reference sequence). J lost 2 bases, V lost 0 bases, and 2 bases had no gene match. The CDR3 bases are TGTGCCAGCAGCCAAGAACTAGCGGAACAAGAGACCCAGTACTTC. Residues: CASSQELAEQETQYF.

This clonotype was counted at least ten times. V usage is TRBV7-2 and J usage is TRBJ2-5, with TRBD1 matching 8 bases. CDR1 and CDR2 (germline): SGHTA, FQGNSA. There are 14 residues in the CDR3. Losses at the gene ends were 3 bases for V and 4 bases for J; bases not matched to a gene: 4. DNA for the CDR3: TGTGCCAGCAGCTTGCCGGACAGGGCAGAGACCCAGTACTTC. This translates into CASSLPDRAETQYF.

This chain links TRBV6-6 with TRBJ2-1, with D hard to call. The germline V gene has CDR1 MNHNY and CDR2 SVGAGI (reference sequence). The CDR3 is 15 residues long. Trimming shortened V by 7 bases and J by 2 bases, and 15 bases separated the two germline ends. The DNA for the CDR3 is TGTGCCAGCACTCGGGCCCGACCTCCCTACAATGAGCAGTTCTTC. Translating it yields CASTRARPPYNEQFF.

This clonotype was picked up a small number of times. This chain links TRBV20-1 with TRBJ2-1; no clear D. Matching the DNA end better, TRBJ2-5 makes the J call doubtful. The CDR3 is made up of 13 amino acids. Germline V lookup: CDR1 DFQATT, CDR2 SNEGSKA (reference sequence). CDR3 loop: CSARPPARETQYF. CDR3 nucleotide sequence: TGCAGTGCTAGACCCCCCGCGCGAGAGACCCAGTACTTC.

This clonotype came up a few times. J is TRBJ2-7 and V is TRBV27; TRBD1 matches at 10 bases. With V trimmed by 9 bases and J by 3 bases, 8 bases remained unmatched. This CDR3 comprises 14 residues. Per the germline V gene, CDR1 is MNHEY and CDR2 is SMNVEV (reference sequence). CDR3 sequence reads: CASAVGTGVYEQYF. The CDR3 DNA sequence: TGTGCCAGTGCCGTAGGGACAGGGGTCTACGAGCAGTACTTC.

V usage is TRBV6-1 and J usage is TRBJ2-7, with 8 bases that match TRBD2. The CDR3 loop spans 15 amino acids. Germline-derived CDR1 and CDR2 are MNHNS and SASEGT. Trimming cost V 6 bases and J 0 bases; bases outside gene matches: 7. The CDR3 DNA reads TGTGCCAGCAGGCCCCGGGAGGGTAGCTCCTACGAGCAGTACTTC. As protein: CASRPREGSSYEQYF.

A remark on this clonotype: Sequence at one end of the junction differs from germline and may be a read error. This sequence joins TRBV6-5 and TRBJ2-2, with 9 bases matching TRBD2. This CDR3 has 17 amino acids. CDR1 MNHEY and CDR2 SVGAGI come from the germline V gene. The CDR3: CASIYSGSPLNAGELFF. CDR3 in DNA: TGTGCCAGCATTTATAGCGGGAGCCCTTTGAACGCCGGGGAGCTGTTTTTT.

This clonotype occurred many times. The rearrangement joins TRBV18 to TRBJ1-5; TRBD1 agrees at 11 bases. The CDR3 is 17 residues long. V trimming: 8 bases; J trimming: 2 bases; junction bases outside the gene matches: 11. Germline CDR1 and CDR2: KGHSH and LQKENI. This CDR3 is CASPNTGTGGGNQPQHF. CDR3 bases: TGTGCCAGCCCCAACACGGGGACAGGGGGTGGCAATCAGCCCCAGCATTTT. The variable domain in full, completed from reference TRBV18 and TRBJ1-5, reads NAGVMQNPRHLVRRRGQEARLRCSPMKGHSHVYWYRQLPEEGLKFMVYLQKENIIDESGMPKERFSAEFPKEGPSILRIQQVVRGDSAAYFCASPNTGTGGGNQPQHFGDGTRLSIL.

Notes on this clonotype: Compared with germline, one end of the junction differs, possibly owing to a read error. CDR3: CAGSRENNEQFF. The DNA for the CDR3 is TGTGCCGGCAGTAGGGAGAACAATGAGCAGTTCTTC. The chain links TRBV12-3 or TRBV12-4 to TRBJ2-5; D is possibly TRBD2 (5 bases). TRBJ2-1 explains the end of the DNA better; the J call may be wrong. The CDR3 is 12 residues long.

This clonotype came up a few times. J is TRBJ2-1 and V is TRBV6-2 or TRBV6-3; no firm D call. This CDR3 has 18 residues. V dropped 0 bases and J dropped 5 bases, with 20 bases sitting between them. Germline assignment: CDR1 MNHEY and CDR2 SVGEGT. CDR3 nucleotide sequence: TGTGCCAGCAGTTACTCGTGGGATTACTTAAGGTGGGACAATGAGCAGTTCTTC. Translating gives CASSYSWDYLRWDNEQFF.

This clonotype was picked up a small number of times. The V gene is TRBV19, the J gene TRBJ1-4; 9 bases match TRBD1. V lost 1 base, J lost 5 bases, and 5 bases stayed unmatched. This CDR3 comprises 16 residues. CDR1 and CDR2 (germline): LNHDA, SQIVND (reference sequence). In DNA form, the CDR3 reads TGTGCCAGTAGTATAGGTACCGGGACAGGGAATGAAAAACTGTTTTTT. Encoded protein: CASSIGTGTGNEKLFF.

The V gene is TRBV21-1, the J gene TRBJ1-3; TRBD1 is taken as the D call from the table, unchecked against the DNA. TRBV21-1 is labeled a pseudogene. This CDR3 region has 16 residues. CDR3: CASSKFRGDSGNTIYF. As DNA, the CDR3 is TGTGCCAGCAGCAAATTCCGGGGAGACTCTGGAAACACCATATATTTT.

DNA for the CDR3: TGTGCCATCGGAACTAGCGGGGATACGCAGTATTTT. It yields the protein CAIGTSGDTQYF. The J gene is TRBJ2-3, the V gene TRBV10-3; TRBD2 aligns across 9 bases. The germline V gene has CDR1 ENHRY and CDR2 SYGVKD. The CDR3 contains 12 residues. V gave up 8 bases and J gave up 6 bases; unmatched junction bases: 3.

The V and J genes are TRBV6-6 and TRBJ2-1; 10 bases are shared with TRBD2. The CDR3 covers 16 residues. The germline gives CDR1 MNHNY, CDR2 SVGAGI (reference sequence). Trimming removed 5 bases from V and 8 bases from J; junction bases left unmatched: 12. As DNA, the CDR3 is TGTGCCAGCAGTCTAAATGAGCGGGGGGGCCTCGATGAGCAGTTCTTC. Residues: CASSLNERGGLDEQFF.